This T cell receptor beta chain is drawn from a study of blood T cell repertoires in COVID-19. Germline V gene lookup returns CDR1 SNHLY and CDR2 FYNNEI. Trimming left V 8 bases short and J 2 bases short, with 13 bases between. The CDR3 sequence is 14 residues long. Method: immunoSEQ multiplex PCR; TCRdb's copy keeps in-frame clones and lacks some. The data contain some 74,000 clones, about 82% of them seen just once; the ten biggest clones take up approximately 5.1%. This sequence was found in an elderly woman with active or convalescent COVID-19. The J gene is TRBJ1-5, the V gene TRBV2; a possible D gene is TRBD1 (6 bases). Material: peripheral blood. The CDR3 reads CASAKQGGNQPQHF. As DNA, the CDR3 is TGTGCCAGCGCTAAACAGGGTGGCAATCAGCCCCAGCATTTT.